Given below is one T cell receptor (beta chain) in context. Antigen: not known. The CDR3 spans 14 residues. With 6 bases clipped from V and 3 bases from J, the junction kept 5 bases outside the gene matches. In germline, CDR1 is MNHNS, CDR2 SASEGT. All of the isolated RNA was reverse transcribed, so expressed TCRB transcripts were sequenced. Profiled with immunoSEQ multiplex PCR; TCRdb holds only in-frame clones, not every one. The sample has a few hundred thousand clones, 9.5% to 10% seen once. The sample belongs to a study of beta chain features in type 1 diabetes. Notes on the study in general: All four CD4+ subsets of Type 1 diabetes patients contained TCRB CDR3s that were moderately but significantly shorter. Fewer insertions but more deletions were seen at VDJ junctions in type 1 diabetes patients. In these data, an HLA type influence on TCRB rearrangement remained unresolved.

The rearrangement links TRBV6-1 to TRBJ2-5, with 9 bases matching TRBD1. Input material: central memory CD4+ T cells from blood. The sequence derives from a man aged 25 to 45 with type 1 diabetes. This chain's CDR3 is CASRQDRGKETQYF. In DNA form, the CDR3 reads TGTGCCAGCAGGCAGGACAGGGGAAAAGAGACCCAGTACTTC.